A single TCR beta chain is shown here with its context. The antigen this receptor binds is unknown. No quality values exist for individual bases; no much larger clone is one base distant. The CDR3 covers 13 residues, taking in both the cysteine and the phenylalanine. The retained sequence is limited to the CDR3, 39 bases, with the frame set at the first base. CDR1 and CDR2, looked up from the germline V gene (reference sequence), are MNHEY and SMNVEV. V is cut by 5 bases and J by 5 bases, and the space between the germline ends is 10 bases. Using the deep immunoSEQ assay, TCR CDR3 regions were amplified from genomic DNA by multiplex PCR. Genomic DNA extracted from each cell subset was distributed evenly over all wells of several immunoSEQ 96-well plates, and each plate served as one replicate. For sorted subsets, 200 to 250 ng genomic DNA, equal to tens of thousands of T cell genomes, was loaded into each replicate PCR. The purified libraries were quantified using a Qubit 3.0 fluorometer, sized with a Bioanalyzer 2100, and then quantified again using the KAPA Library Quantification kit. Each immunoSEQ 96-well plate was sequenced on its own single-read 150-cycle Illumina NextSeq 550 flow cell. The original methods were these. Because only junctional sequences without quality scores were contained in the immunoSEQ output, filtering matching that applied to full-length reads could not be performed. Sequences were annotated with PyIR, a Python wrapper for IgBLAST v1.9, using IMGT germline references to assign V/J genes and CDR3. Reads were filtered out if the reads had weak V/J assignments (E-value above 1e-6), no CDR3, stop codons, out-of-frame junctions, or ambiguous translated residues. A V3J clonotype was defined by an identical inferred V gene, J gene, and CDR3 amino acid sequence. To compute the percentage overlap between repertoires, the number of shared unique clonotypes was divided by the size of the smaller repertoire. Three approaches were used to assess repertoire richness: RTK rarefaction, the Chao1 estimator, and Recon v2.1 estimates of unobserved clonotypes. Generation probabilities for all TCRbeta clonotypes obtained by the gDNA method from a handful of donors were computed using OLGA. TCRdb's version of the immuneACCESS table is confined to in-frame rearrangements and falls short of the full clone set. An unresolved V gene accounts for under half of the shortfall where checked; the remainder is of unknown origin. The V and J calls and clone size were taken over from that table, and D and trimming were inferred from the DNA. The sample yields 1.5 million to 2.5 million clones; around 96% were counted once. The ten largest clonotypes hold 0.9% to 1.5% of the sample.

The data stem from a study of shared clonotypes between healthy human individuals (dated by TCRdb to 2020 to 2021). With regard to the full study: The cohort comprised a couple of women and three men aged 18 to 49 years. For each donor, three plates each were used for CD4 naive and CD4 memory, two plates were used for CD8 naive, and one plate was used for CD8 memory. Per donor, leukapheresis produced somewhere between about 0.9 and 9.5 billion PBMCs. To increase sequencing depth and limit assay-specific biases, different laboratories used diverse techniques to prepare libraries and sequence TCR repertoires. Blood TCR repertoires of about five healthy adults were deeply sequenced to estimate repertoire size and the extent of clonotype sharing between individuals.

Paper-wide results and their limitations: Naive subsets generally had larger estimated clonotype richness than memory subsets did. Compared with non-shared clonotypes, the clonotypes found in all four sorted-subset donors had higher generation probabilities. Sampling was restricted to blood, and TCR repertoires in tissue are likely to differ from TCR repertoires in blood. Incomplete sequencing was indicated by rarefaction of sorted-subset datasets, despite the large sequencing depth. The small number of donors limited the genetic and exposure-history diversity represented. Pairwise subsampling indicated that sequencing depth was expected to affect the degree of clonotype sharing among donors. Across several donors, roughly 5.4% of naive CD4, 3.5% of naive CD8, around 2.5% of memory CD4, and under 0.45% of memory CD8 clonotypes were shared.

CD8 naive samples consisted of CD45RO-negative cells that were positively selected for CCR7, yielding a CD45RA+CCR7+ population without TemRA cells. The donors were healthy, HIV-negative adults who had no recently reported acute infections or vaccinations. Every donor was a Caucasian adult residing in Nashville, Tennessee, USA. After blood collection by leukapheresis, PBMCs were isolated using Ficoll-Histopaque density gradient centrifugation and then cryopreserved in the vapor phase of liquid nitrogen. Purity and quantity of every magnetically sorted T cell population were checked by analytical flow cytometry. Genomic DNA was isolated from each sorted fraction and quantified by UV absorbance on a Nanodrop 2000c.

The sequence is built from TRBV27 and TRBJ2-1; a tentative D call is TRBD2 (5 bases match). The receptor comes from a young man in good health. Sequences were obtained from naive CD8+ T cells sorted from blood. Explained via the paper, the cell subset or site label denotes: CD45RA+CCR7+. The CDR3 in this case is CASSPGSHNEQFF. The base sequence is TGTGCCAGCAGTCCGGGGTCGCACAATGAGCAGTTCTTC.